Following are 21 T cell receptor beta chains from one sample sequenced in a study of TIL therapy for anti-PD-1-resistant metastatic lung cancer. Sequencing used immunoSEQ v3. Clones were sequenced by immunoSEQ multiplex PCR, and TCRdb holds only the in-frame ones, with some missing. The profile shows approximately 92,000 clones, under 70% of them singletons. Time point described: pre-treatment sample, taken before nivolumab and TIL therapy. Most excised metastases sampled were pleural nodules or supraclavicular lymph nodes. The input for sequencing was tumor tissue, taken at baseline. Receptor source: a person between 25 and 79 years old with non-small cell lung cancer.

The chain uses TRBV29-1 and TRBJ2-1; 7 bases agree with TRBD2. The germline CDR1 and CDR2 sequences are SQVTM and ANQGSEA. The CDR3 has 12 amino acids. The junction had 4 bases not matched to a gene; V was cut back by 4 bases and J by 7 bases. The CDR3 DNA sequence: TGCAGCGTTGTCCGCGGGGGAAATGAGCAGTTCTTC. Translating it yields CSVVRGGNEQFF.

This clone was picked up a small number of times. This rearrangement joins TRBV7-9 to TRBJ2-1; weak D call: TRBD2 (6 bases). The CDR3 runs 15 residues. The V end lost 2 bases, the J end lost 9 bases, and 17 bases lay between the germline ends. Germline lookup yields CDR1 SEHNR and CDR2 FQNEAQ (reference sequence). The CDR3 sequence: CASSLRTGKEGEQFF. In DNA form, the CDR3 reads TGTGCCAGCAGCTTAAGAACGGGGAAGGAGGGTGAGCAGTTCTTC. Together with reference TRBV7-9 and TRBJ2-1, the CDR3 gives the full variable domain: DTGVSQNPRHKITKRGQNVTFRCDPISEHNRLYWYRQTLGQGPEFLTYFQNEAQLEKSRLLSDRFSAERPKGSFSTLEIQRTEQGDSAMYLCASSLRTGKEGEQFFGPGTRLTVL.

This clone was observed a few times. The chain couples TRBV5-6 to TRBJ1-4; the D gene is possibly TRBD1 (5 bases). The CDR3 has 15 amino acids. V was trimmed by 1 base and J by 7 bases, leaving 14 bases between them. The germline gives CDR1 SGHDT, CDR2 YYEEEE. CDR3 bases: TGTGCCAGCAGCTTGTTGAGGGACGGTGTTGAAAAACTGTTTTTT. Amino acids: CASSLLRDGVEKLFF.

The CDR3 reads CASSPARVGETQYF. For the CDR3, the DNA is TGTGCCAGCAGCCCCGCTCGGGTCGGGGAGACCCAGTACTTC. The chain joins TRBV14 to TRBJ2-5; no firm D call. Germline values: CDR1 SGHDN, CDR2 FVKESK. There are 14 residues in the CDR3. Between the trimmed V and J ends, which lost 4 bases and 5 bases, there was a span of 14 bases.

This clone has a handful of counts. This chain uses TRBV3-1 (or the pseudogene TRBV3-2) with TRBJ1-2; D ambiguous. This CDR3 contains 14 residues. V gave up 4 bases and J gave up 2 bases, with 11 bases separating them. CDR1 and CDR2 from the germline V gene are LGHDT and YNNKEL (reference sequence). The CDR3 nucleotides are TGTGCCAGCAGCCGGATGGCACAGAACTATGGCTACACCTTC. The encoded protein is CASSRMAQNYGYTF.

CDR3 residues: CASSLGRGGYGYTF. CDR3 coding DNA: TGTGCCAGCAGTTTAGGACGGGGGGGTTATGGCTACACCTTC. The chain joins TRBV28 to TRBJ1-2, with D possibly matching TRBD1 (5 bases). Trimming left V 2 bases short and J 5 bases short, with 12 bases between. The CDR3 length is 14 residues. The germline gives CDR1 MDHEN, CDR2 SYDVKM.

This clone has a handful of counts. The chain carries TRBV7-2 and TRBJ2-7, with D unclear. The CDR3 is 14 amino acids. Germline CDR1 is SGHTA and CDR2 is FQGNSA. Trimming shortened V by 1 base and J by 3 bases, and 10 bases separated the two germline ends. CDR3 sequence: CASSLDGSGYEQYF. The DNA for the CDR3 is TGTGCCAGCAGCTTAGATGGGTCGGGCTACGAGCAGTACTTC.

V and J are TRBV27 and TRBJ1-6; D is unclear. The germline gives CDR1 MNHEY, CDR2 SMNVEV (reference sequence). The CDR3 extends over 13 amino acids. Trimming removed 6 bases from V and 9 bases from J, with 12 bases in between. This chain's CDR3 is CASSRSAGSPLHF. Written as DNA, the CDR3 is TGTGCCAGCAGCCGGAGTGCGGGTTCACCCCTCCACTTT.

The sample holds a few counts of this clone. This chain joins TRBV28 and TRBJ2-1, with 8 bases that match TRBD2. V trimming: 5 bases; J trimming: 9 bases; junction bases outside the gene matches: 15. CDR1 is MDHEN and CDR2 is SYDVKM in the germline V gene. The length of the CDR3 is 16 residues. CDR3 residues: CASSDPGTRGQGEQFF. For the CDR3, the DNA is TGTGCCAGCAGTGACCCCGGGACTAGGGGCCAGGGTGAGCAGTTCTTC.

This chain connects TRBV29-1 to TRBJ2-5; TRBD2 matches at 14 bases. With V trimmed by 7 bases and J by 4 bases, 2 bases remained unmatched. There are 13 residues in the CDR3. Germline CDR1 and CDR2: SQVTM and ANQGSEA. Here the CDR3 DNA reads TGCAGCGGGGGACTAGCGGGGGCAGAGACCCAGTACTTC. Protein: CSGGLAGAETQYF.

For the CDR3, the DNA is TGTGCCAGCAGTTCCCCGGGAGTAAAAGATACGCAGTATTTT. This translates into CASSSPGVKDTQYF. This chain joins TRBV28 and TRBJ2-3, with D possibly matching TRBD2 (6 bases). The CDR3 is made up of 14 amino acids. Germline V gene sequence: CDR1 MDHEN, CDR2 SYDVKM. V lost 4 bases, J lost 5 bases, and 13 bases lay in between. The whole variable domain, remainder taken from reference TRBV28 and TRBJ2-3, is DVKVTQSSRYLVKRTGEKVFLECVQDMDHENMFWYRQDPGLGLRLIYFSYDVKMKEKGDIPEGYSVSREKKERFSLILESASTNQTSMYLCASSSPGVKDTQYFGPGTRLTVL.

The chain joins TRBV28 to TRBJ2-7, with D perhaps matching TRBD2 (5 bases). The V and J ends lost 3 bases and 3 bases respectively, with 6 bases between them. CDR1 is MDHEN, CDR2 SYDVKM, per germline. The CDR3 runs 12 residues. CDR3 nucleotide sequence: TGTGCCAGCAGTTTCGGGATCTACGAGCAGTACTTC. Translated: CASSFGIYEQYF. Together with reference TRBV28 and TRBJ2-7, the CDR3 gives the full variable domain: DVKVTQSSRYLVKRTGEKVFLECVQDMDHENMFWYRQDPGLGLRLIYFSYDVKMKEKGDIPEGYSVSREKKERFSLILESASTNQTSMYLCASSFGIYEQYFGPGTRLTVT.

Relative to its sample, this clone is medium-sized (0.01 to 0.1%). V and J are TRBV2 and TRBJ1-4; the D is unclear. V was clipped by 8 bases and J by 8 bases, with 12 bases between them. CDR1 and CDR2 from the germline V gene are SNHLY and FYNNEI. The length of the CDR3 is 12 residues. CDR3 in amino acids: CASQRQREKLFF. In nucleotides, the CDR3 is TGTGCCAGCCAAAGACAAAGAGAAAAACTGTTTTTT.

The V gene is TRBV4-2, the J gene TRBJ1-4; 7 bases are shared with TRBD1. The germline CDR1 and CDR2 sequences are LGHNA and YNFKEQ. The CDR3 is made up of 17 amino acids. V lost 4 bases and J lost 0; bases outside the gene matches: 8. The CDR3 nucleotides are TGTGCCAGCAGCCGGGGGACAGATAGTGCAACTAATGAAAAACTGTTTTTT. Protein product: CASSRGTDSATNEKLFF.

V gene TRBV11-2 combines with J gene TRBJ2-2; no reliable D call. The CDR3 spans 15 residues. Looked up from germline, CDR1 is SGHAT and CDR2 is FQNNGV. The V and J ends lost 1 base and 3 bases respectively, with 9 bases between them. For the CDR3, the DNA is TGTGCCAGCAGCTTAGTGTTGGGCGACACCGGGGAGCTGTTTTTT. This encodes CASSLVLGDTGELFF.

This clone was counted between two and nine times. This chain links TRBV6-6 with TRBJ2-2, with TRBD1 as a possible D gene (6 bases). Germline V CDR1 and CDR2: MNHNY, SVGAGI (reference sequence). V lost 5 bases and J lost 1, with 11 bases in between. This CDR3 is 15 amino acids long. The CDR3 coding sequence is TGTGCCAGCAGTCCCGGGACAAAGAACACCGGGGAGCTGTTTTTT. Translation gives CASSPGTKNTGELFF.

The V call is TRBV30, the J call TRBJ2-7, with D perhaps matching TRBD1 or TRBD2 (5 bases each). The CDR3 length is 14 residues. The V gene's germline CDR1 is GTSNPN and CDR2 SVGIG (reference sequence). Trimming cost V 1 base and J 4 bases, with 14 bases left between them. CDR3 region: CAWSGDPLGYEQYF. For the CDR3, the DNA is TGTGCCTGGAGTGGGGACCCCCTAGGGTACGAGCAGTACTTC.

The chain is built from TRBV6-5 and TRBJ1-6; 7 bases align to TRBD1. Germline loops: CDR1 MNHEY, CDR2 SVGAGI. CDR3 length: 14 residues. The J segment lost 6 bases and the V segment lost 6 bases, leaving 5 bases of the junction unmatched. The chain's CDR3 is CASRETGSNSPLHF. CDR3 bases: TGTGCCAGCAGGGAGACAGGGAGTAATTCACCCCTCCACTTT.

V and J are TRBV11-2 and TRBJ2-3; possibly TRBD2 for D (6 bases). V shed 7 bases and J shed 5 bases, with 22 bases lying between them. Germline V gene data show CDR1 as SGHAT and CDR2 as FQNNGV. This CDR3 contains 16 residues. This chain's CDR3 is CASTPRKDGRGDTQYF. DNA for the CDR3: TGTGCCAGCACCCCCAGGAAGGACGGGAGAGGAGATACGCAGTATTTT.

The chain recombines TRBV18 with TRBJ2-5, with D unclear. V was trimmed by 2 bases and J by 5 bases, leaving 6 bases between them. Germline assignment: CDR1 KGHSH and CDR2 LQKENI. This CDR3 is 12 amino acids long. CDR3 loop: CASSPWGETQYF. The CDR3 DNA reads TGTGCCAGCTCACCATGGGGTGAGACCCAGTACTTC.

The chain is built from TRBV28 and TRBJ2-7; 8 bases are a match to TRBD1. After removal of 4 bases from V and 3 bases from J, the junction contained 5 bases not matched to a gene. In germline, CDR1 is MDHEN, CDR2 SYDVKM. CDR3 size: 14 residues. This CDR3 reads CASSSRGLFYEQYF. In DNA form, the CDR3 reads TGTGCCAGCAGTTCCAGGGGGCTTTTCTACGAGCAGTACTTC.